This is a list of T cell receptor beta chains from one sample in a study of blood T cell repertoires in COVID-19. Assay: immunoSEQ multiplex PCR; the TCRdb copy retains only in-frame clones and omits some. The profile covers fewer than 100,000 clones, with 75% to 85% appearing a single time and around 24% taken by the ten largest. The sample taken for sequencing was peripheral blood. The receptor source for this set is a woman between 45 and 60 years old with acute or convalescent COVID-19. Each CDR3 is given with its conserved first and last residue. The D gene is left open where the match is weak. The size field is filled for only some rows; it gives once, few, many or a size class.

>medium-sized|14|TRBV7-2|TRBJ2-1|NA
CASSLQAGANEQFF
TGTGCCAGCAGCCTCCAGGCGGGGGCTAATGAGCAGTTCTTC
>NA|15|TRBV5-6|TRBJ1-2|TRBD1
CASSTRQGASYGYTF
TGTGCCAGCAGCACCCGGCAGGGGGCTAGCTATGGCTACACCTTC
>NA|15|TRBV4-1|TRBJ1-3|NA
CASSQSHGSGNTIYF
TGCGCCAGCAGCCAATCGCACGGCTCTGGAAACACCATATATTTT
>few|17|TRBV14|TRBJ2-3|NA
CASSQDLPGIRTDTQYF
TGTGCCAGCAGCCAAGATCTCCCGGGAATCCGCACAGATACGCAGTATTTT
>NA|16|TRBV5-6|TRBJ1-2|TRBD1
CASSFRLRQGNYGYTF
TGTGCCAGCAGCTTCCGCCTGCGACAGGGGAACTATGGCTACACCTTC
>NA|15|TRBV6-1|TRBJ1-6|NA
CASSLLSAYNSPLHF
TGTGCCAGCAGCCTTCTGAGTGCCTATAATTCACCCCTCCACTTT
>NA|18|TRBV5-5|TRBJ1-3|NA
CASSLWLPPDPSGNTIYF
TGTGCCAGCAGCTTGTGGCTCCCGCCAGATCCCTCTGGAAACACCATATATTTT
>NA|15|TRBV5-6|TRBJ1-3|NA
CASSLEGLPENTIYF
TGTGCCAGCAGCTTGGAGGGACTTCCCGAAAACACCATATATTTT
>once|11|TRBV20-1|TRBJ2-1|NA
CSAAGDNEQFF
TGCAGTGCCGCGGGCGACAATGAGCAGTTCTTC
>NA|15|TRBV7-9|TRBJ2-1|NA
CASSSGGLGDNEQFF
TGTGCCAGCAGTTCGGGCGGTCTAGGGGACAATGAGCAGTTCTTC
>NA|15|TRBV19|TRBJ2-1|NA
CASSISRGGYGEQFF
TGTGCCAGTAGTATATCCCGGGGTGGGTACGGTGAGCAGTTCTTC
>NA|9|TRBV19|TRBJ2-1|NA
CARAGEQFF
TGTGCCAGGGCGGGTGAGCAGTTCTTC
>NA|15|TRBV6-5|TRBJ1-5|NA
CASSYSQYSNQPQHF
TGTGCCAGCAGTTACTCCCAATACTCGAATCAGCCCCAGCATTTT
>NA|14|TRBV5-1|TRBJ2-3|NA
CASRRETSTDTQYF
TGCGCCAGCAGACGGGAAACTAGCACAGATACGCAGTATTTT
>NA|13|TRBV6-5|TRBJ1-5|NA
CASSYVRDQPQHF
TGTGCCAGCAGTTACGTCCGGGATCAGCCCCAGCATTTT
>NA|14|TRBV30|TRBJ1-6|TRBD1
CAWSYPGQGDPLHF
TGTGCCTGGAGTTATCCGGGACAGGGAGATCCCCTCCACTTT
>NA|15|TRBV18|TRBJ1-2|TRBD1
CASSPEGTGQYGYTF
TGTGCCAGCTCACCCGAGGGGACAGGACAATATGGCTACACCTTC
>NA|14|TRBV29-1|TRBJ2-5|NA
CSVEGGLGVETQYF
TGCAGCGTTGAAGGGGGCTTAGGGGTGGAGACCCAGTACTTC
>few|16|TRBV19|TRBJ2-2|NA
CASSPRPREDTGELFF
TGTGCCAGTAGTCCCAGACCACGCGAGGACACCGGGGAGCTGTTTTTT
>NA|13|TRBV12-3/TRBV12-4|TRBJ1-2|TRBD1
CASRSGGRYGYTF
TGTGCCAGCAGATCAGGGGGACGCTATGGCTACACCTTC
>many|18|TRBV5-4|TRBJ2-1|TRBD1
CASRLSGQGSQGRNEQFF
TGTGCCAGCAGGCTATCGGGACAGGGCAGTCAGGGCCGTAATGAGCAGTTCTTC
>NA|14|TRBV29-1|TRBJ2-1|NA
CSVTTRLTNNEQFF
TGCAGCGTTACAACCAGACTAACAAACAATGAGCAGTTCTTC
>NA|16|TRBV12-5|TRBJ2-7|NA
CASGLVLRSGSSGQYF
TGTGCTAGTGGTTTGGTACTAAGGTCGGGGTCCTCCGGGCAGTACTTC
>NA|13|TRBV9|TRBJ2-1|TRBD2
CASKPTSFGQQFF
TGTGCCAGCAAACCGACTAGCTTCGGCCAACAGTTCTTC
>NA|13|TRBV12-3/TRBV12-4|TRBJ2-7|NA
CASSFSTVHEQYF
TGTGCCAGCAGTTTTAGTACTGTCCACGAGCAGTACTTC
>NA|11|TRBV29-1|TRBJ2-2|NA
CSVVGTGELFF
TGCAGCGTTGTCGGTACCGGGGAGCTGTTTTTT
>once|17|TRBV7-8|TRBJ1-3|NA
CASSLDPGRLSGNTIYF
TGTGCCAGCAGCTTAGATCCAGGGCGTTTGTCTGGAAACACCATATATTTT
>few|12|TRBV10-2|TRBJ2-7|NA
CASKQGDYEQYF
TGCGCCAGCAAGCAGGGTGACTACGAGCAGTACTTC
>NA|14|TRBV2|TRBJ2-3|TRBD2
CASRLAASTDTQYF
TGTGCCAGCCGACTAGCGGCTAGCACAGATACGCAGTATTTT
>once|20|TRBV4-2|TRBJ2-1|TRBD2
CASSQEGGLAGVSSYNEQFF
TGTGCCAGCAGCCAAGAGGGTGGACTAGCGGGGGTTAGCTCCTACAATGAGCAGTTCTTC
>NA|13|TRBV9|TRBJ2-5|TRBD1
CASSVGTEETQYF
TGTGCCAGCAGCGTCGGGACAGAAGAGACCCAGTACTTC
>NA|11|TRBV5-6|TRBJ2-1|TRBD2
CASSGTSVQFF
TGTGCCAGCAGCGGCACTAGCGTACAATTCTTC
>once|15|TRBV4-1|TRBJ2-7|TRBD1
CASSQRAGGLYEQYF
TGCGCCAGCAGCCAAAGGGCAGGGGGCCTCTACGAGCAGTACTTC
>NA|14|TRBV19|TRBJ2-5|TRBD2
CASRAGGVPRTQYF
TGTGCCAGTAGGGCCGGGGGGGTCCCTAGGACCCAGTACTTC
>few|14|TRBV5-6|TRBJ2-2|NA
CASRPLETNGELFF
TGTGCCAGCAGGCCTCTGGAGACGAACGGGGAGCTGTTTTTT
>NA|13|TRBV12-3/TRBV12-4|TRBJ2-1|TRBD2
CASSTSGRFVEFF
TGTGCCAGCAGTACTAGCGGGAGGTTCGTGGAGTTCTTC
>NA|13|TRBV27|TRBJ2-7|NA
CASSSDSSYEQYF
TGTGCCAGCAGTTCGGACAGTTCCTACGAGCAGTACTTC
>few|14|TRBV9|TRBJ1-1|NA
CASSVVGQSPEAFF
TGTGCCAGCAGCGTTGTTGGACAGTCTCCGGAAGCTTTCTTT
>once|16|TRBV10-1|TRBJ2-7|TRBD2
CASSVRLGLAVVEQYF
TGCGCCAGCAGTGTTCGGCTGGGACTAGCGGTCGTCGAGCAGTACTTC
>NA|14|TRBV5-4|TRBJ2-5|NA
CASSGAGSQETQYF
TGTGCCAGCAGCGGCGCAGGGTCCCAAGAGACCCAGTACTTC
>many|15|TRBV5-4|TRBJ2-7|NA
CASSYRTGHGYEQYF
TGTGCCAGCAGCTATCGTACGGGACACGGCTACGAGCAGTACTTC
>NA|14|TRBV29-1|TRBJ2-3|TRBD1
CSVGTGSSTDTQYF
TGCAGCGTCGGGACAGGGAGCAGCACAGATACGCAGTATTTT